This is a list of T cell receptor beta chains from one sample in a study of blood T cells in healthy people across ages. Via MiXCR, TCRdb re-called the 5' RACE reads, giving one row per CDR3 protein. The table has around 780,000 distinct CDR3 sequences, approximately 24% seen once. The sample also formed part of further work on T cells of mothers and their children.

Sequenced sample: blood. The receptors originated from a boy aged 5-17 years in good health. Both conserved end residues are part of each CDR3. D genes are given only for firm matches. Clone size is given for some rows only: seen once, a few or many times, or a class if the clone is expanded.

d_gene	abundance	v_gene	j_gene	CDR3aa	CDR3nt
.	.	TRBV4-1	TRBJ2-4	CASSQEENPVYIQYF	TGCGCCAGCAGCCAAGAAGAAAACCCGGTTTACATTCAGTACTTC
.	.	TRBV5-1	TRBJ2-7	CASSLERASEQYF	TGCGCCAGCAGCTTGGAGAGGGCGTCCGAGCAGTACTTC
.	few	TRBV24-1	TRBJ2-5	CATSVRNQETQYF	TGTGCCACCAGTGTCCGAAACCAAGAGACCCAGTACTTC
TRBD2	few	TRBV2	TRBJ2-1	CASSERGLDNEQFF	TGTGCCAGCAGTGAAAGGGGACTAGACAATGAGCAGTTCTTC
.	few	TRBV24-1	TRBJ2-1	CATSDLGQFRVNEQFF	TGTGCCACCAGTGATTTGGGACAGTTCCGTGTGAATGAGCAGTTCTTC
TRBD2	few	TRBV20-1	TRBJ2-5	CSARVWAAGALYQETQYF	TGCAGTGCTAGGGTCTGGGCAGCGGGGGCCCTGTACCAAGAGACCCAGTACTTC
.	.	TRBV29-1	TRBJ2-7	CSVEERSSYEQYF	TGCAGCGTTGAAGAGAGGAGCTCCTACGAGCAGTACTTC
.	.	TRBV2	TRBJ2-5	CASSWGAGTQYF	TGTGCCAGCAGCTGGGGTGCGGGGACCCAGTACTTC
.	few	TRBV14	TRBJ1-1	CASSPQAGSGAFF	TGTGCCAGCAGCCCACAGGCGGGATCTGGGGCTTTCTTT
TRBD1	few	TRBV5-5	TRBJ1-2	CASSPGRDRVRYGYTF	TGTGCCAGCAGCCCTGGCAGGGACAGGGTTAGGTATGGCTACACCTTC
.	many	TRBV7-2	TRBJ2-4	CASSLESIQYF	TGTGCCAGCAGCTTAGAGTCCATTCAGTACTTC
TRBD1	few	TRBV2	TRBJ2-5	CASSERTGTQETQYF	TGTGCCAGCAGTGAACGGACAGGGACCCAAGAGACCCAGTACTTC
.	few	TRBV20-1	TRBJ2-5	CSARDAVTETQYF	TGCAGTGCTAGAGATGCGGTAACAGAGACCCAGTACTTC
.	.	TRBV10-1	TRBJ2-2	CAGSAGHYTGELFF	TGCGCCGGCAGTGCGGGACATTACACCGGGGAGCTGTTTTTT
TRBD2	few	TRBV29-1	TRBJ2-3	CSLRGLAGSTSTDTQYF	TGCAGCCTGCGGGGGCTAGCGGGGAGTACTAGCACAGATACGCAGTATTTT
TRBD2	few	TRBV29-1	TRBJ2-5	CSGGTSGPQETQYF	TGCAGCGGCGGGACTAGCGGACCTCAAGAGACCCAGTACTTC
TRBD1	.	TRBV10-3	TRBJ2-5	CAVSSGQWGLQETQYF	TGTGCCGTCAGCTCGGGACAGTGGGGCCTTCAAGAGACCCAGTACTTC
.	few	TRBV10-3	TRBJ1-2	CAISGGADGYTF	TGTGCCATCAGTGGGGGCGCAGATGGCTACACCTTC
TRBD1	.	TRBV2	TRBJ2-7	CASSPQGPRYEQYF	TGTGCCAGCAGCCCACAGGGGCCTCGCTACGAGCAGTACTTC
TRBD2	.	TRBV20-1	TRBJ2-3	CSARTPSGGAPTDTQYF	TGCAGTGCTAGGACCCCTAGCGGGGGGGCCCCCACAGATACGCAGTATTTT
TRBD1	few	TRBV4-1	TRBJ1-1	CASSHVPRTGGWKAFF	TGCGCCAGCAGCCACGTACCCCGGACAGGGGGCTGGAAAGCTTTCTTT
TRBD2	few	TRBV28	TRBJ2-7	CASSPPGLAGGSSYEQYF	TGTGCCAGCAGTCCACCGGGGCTAGCGGGGGGTAGCTCCTACGAGCAGTACTTC
.	.	TRBV7-9	TRBJ2-7	CASSSPLSGSSYEQYF	TGTGCCAGCAGCTCCCCCCTGAGCGGCAGTTCCTACGAGCAGTACTTC
TRBD2	.	TRBV20-1	TRBJ2-7	CSAEGPARGGHEQYF	TGCAGTGCGGAGGGACCTGCACGGGGGGGCCACGAGCAGTACTTC
.	.	TRBV5-5	TRBJ2-5	CASSEQGSETQYF	TGTGCCAGCAGCGAACAGGGATCAGAGACCCAGTACTTC
.	.	TRBV20-1	TRBJ1-2	CSARDSPNYGYTF	TGCAGTGCTAGAGACTCACCTAACTATGGCTACACCTTC
.	few	TRBV11-1	TRBJ2-5	CASSSSQGETQYF	TGTGCCAGCAGCTCGTCGCAGGGTGAGACCCAGTACTTC
.	few	TRBV3-1	TRBJ1-4	CASSQPGGSTNEKLFF	TGTGCCAGCAGCCAACCAGGAGGTTCAACTAATGAAAAACTGTTTTTT
TRBD1	.	TRBV6-5	TRBJ1-3	CASSSTGVDGNTIYF	TGTGCCAGCAGCAGCACAGGGGTTGATGGAAACACCATATATTTT
.	.	TRBV7-9	TRBJ2-7	CASTASLSEQYF	TGTGCCAGCACGGCAAGCTTAAGCGAGCAGTACTTC
.	few	TRBV2	TRBJ2-1	CASSEGVMDNEQFF	TGTGCCAGCAGTGAGGGAGTGATGGACAATGAGCAGTTCTTC
TRBD2	few	TRBV5-4	TRBJ2-5	CASSRGLAGAGGETQYF	TGTGCCAGCAGCCGGGGACTAGCGGGGGCCGGGGGAGAGACCCAGTACTTC
.	few	TRBV27	TRBJ2-1	CASSPREGPSYNEQFF	TGTGCCAGCAGTCCCCGTGAAGGGCCTTCCTACAATGAGCAGTTCTTC
.	few	TRBV6-5	TRBJ2-7	CASSYPRTGYEQYF	TGTGCCAGCAGTTACCCCAGGACTGGGTACGAGCAGTACTTC
.	few	TRBV2	TRBJ2-5	CASSGTEPSYQETQYF	TGTGCCAGCAGTGGGACAGAACCTTCGTACCAAGAGACCCAGTACTTC
.	once	TRBV28	TRBJ2-6	CASSPPQGRRSGANVLTF	TGTGCCAGCAGTCCCCCCCAGGGGAGGCGGTCTGGGGCCAACGTCCTGACTTTC
.	few	TRBV18	TRBJ2-1	CASSPTSGGQGYNEQFF	TGTGCCAGCTCACCCACTTCGGGAGGACAGGGATACAATGAGCAGTTCTTC
TRBD2	.	TRBV6-2/TRBV6-3	TRBJ2-5	CASSSWTSGDQETQYF	TGTGCCAGCAGTTCCTGGACTAGCGGGGACCAAGAGACCCAGTACTTC
TRBD1	.	TRBV20-1	TRBJ1-2	CSARDRSPGGRDGYTF	TGCAGTGCTAGAGATCGGTCACCAGGGGGCAGGGATGGCTACACCTTC
TRBD1	few	TRBV6-1	TRBJ1-4	CASSGGTDEKLFF	TGTGCCAGCAGTGGGGGGACAGACGAAAAACTGTTTTTT
.	few	TRBV11-2	TRBJ2-7	CASRPGGRHSYEQYF	TGTGCCAGCAGGCCGGGCGGCCGACACTCCTACGAGCAGTACTTC
.	.	TRBV7-9	TRBJ2-4	CASSLAGGVAKNIQYF	TGTGCCAGCAGCTTAGCAGGGGGAGTAGCCAAAAACATTCAGTACTTC
.	.	TRBV20-1	TRBJ2-7	CSARAGFHEQYF	TGCAGTGCTAGAGCGGGGTTCCACGAGCAGTACTTC
TRBD1	few	TRBV6-2/TRBV6-3	TRBJ2-6	CASKDRSERSGANVLTF	TGTGCCAGCAAGGACAGGAGCGAGAGATCTGGGGCCAACGTCCTGACTTTC
.	.	TRBV28	TRBJ2-5	CASISAVQETQYF	TGTGCCAGCATCTCAGCAGTCCAAGAGACCCAGTACTTC
TRBD2	.	TRBV27	TRBJ2-1	CASSLSAGGSGLPFDEQFF	TGTGCCAGCAGTTTATCCGCGGGGGGTAGCGGGTTGCCATTCGATGAGCAGTTCTTC
.	.	TRBV14	TRBJ1-2	CASSPLESGYTF	TGTGCCAGCAGCCCCCTTGAATCTGGCTACACCTTC
.	.	TRBV2	TRBJ2-7	CARQAAGTYEQYF	TGTGCCCGCCAAGCGGCAGGGACCTACGAGCAGTACTTC
.	few	TRBV28	TRBJ1-2	CASSFRDNLYGYTF	TGTGCCAGCAGTTTTAGGGACAACCTCTATGGCTACACCTTC
.	.	TRBV7-2	TRBJ1-4	CASSPTYQGEKLFF	TGTGCCAGCAGCCCCACTTATCAGGGCGAAAAACTGTTTTTT
.	.	TRBV9	TRBJ2-5	CASSARDFWGETQYF	TGTGCCAGCAGCGCCCGGGACTTTTGGGGAGAGACCCAGTACTTC